These 10 T cell receptor beta chains were sequenced from one sample in a study of tumor and adjacent non-tumor tissue in lung cancer. No cell sorting was done before RNA was extracted from the tissue. The library came from three nested PCR rounds adapted from ARM-PCR protocols. TCRdb analysed the multiplex PCR reads with MiXCR anew, one entry per CDR3 protein. The data contain some 120,000 distinct CDR3 sequences, 66% of them singletons. The source material was lung tumor tissue. Every receptor here comes from a man aged 25 to 40 with non-small cell lung cancer.

Details on this clonotype: One end of the junction fails to match germline, which may point to a read error. This sequence joins TRBV4-1 and TRBJ1-1; D is ambiguous. The CDR3 length is 13 residues. The V gene's germline CDR1 is MGHRA and CDR2 YSYEKL. The CDR3 loop reads CASGLAEGTEAFF. The DNA for the CDR3 is TGTGCCAGCGGCCTAGCTGAGGGCACTGAAGCTTTCTTT.

The chain carries TRBV7-2 and TRBJ2-3, with D uncertain. Germline assignment: CDR1 SGHTA and CDR2 FQGNSA. This CDR3 is 15 amino acids long. The ends were cut back, 2 bases at V and 6 bases at J, with 15 bases in the middle. This CDR3 reads CASSLSGFGLDTQYF. The CDR3 bases are TGTGCCAGCAGCTTAAGTGGGTTTGGTTTGGATACGCAGTATTTT.

This clonotype was observed at least ten times. The chain joins TRBV11-2 to TRBJ2-5, with 7 bases lining up with TRBD2. V trimming: 5 bases; J trimming: 5 bases; junction bases outside the gene matches: 11. This CDR3 is built from 15 residues. Germline-derived CDR1 and CDR2 are SGHAT and FQNNGV. In DNA, the CDR3 is TGTGCCAGCAGCGAGTTAACTAGCGAACTGGAGACCCAGTACTTC. Residues: CASSELTSELETQYF. The whole variable domain, remainder taken from reference TRBV11-2 and TRBJ2-5, is EAGVAQSPRYKIIEKRQSVAFWCNPISGHATLYWYQQILGQGPKLLIQFQNNGVVDDSQLPKDRFSAERLKGVDSTLKIQPAKLEDSAVYLCASSELTSELETQYFGPGTRLLVL.

For this clonotype: The conserved final phenylalanine or tryptophan is absent from the CDR3, which likely points to a read error. The chain couples TRBV29-1 to TRBJ2-7; D is ambiguous. Germline CDR1 reads SQVTM; CDR2 reads ANQGSEA. The length of the CDR3 is 13 residues. V lost 0 bases and J 3 bases, leaving 9 bases between the germline ends. The DNA of the CDR3 is TGCAGCGTTGAAGATGCAGGCGACTACGAGCAGTACTAC. This translates into CSVEDAGDYEQYY.

This chain links TRBV6-5 with TRBJ2-7; the D is unclear. Germline CDR1 and CDR2: MNHEY and SVGAGI. There are 14 residues in the CDR3. V was cut by 2 bases and J by 0 bases, with 8 bases left in between. The CDR3 nucleotides are TGTGCCAGCAGTTACAGGGCGTCCTCCTACGAGCAGTACTTC. It specifies CASSYRASSYEQYF.

Concerning this clonotype itself: A much larger clone differs from this one at a single base, so this may be a read error. The chain employs TRBV4-3 and TRBJ1-1; D unclear. Trimming removed 4 bases from V and 1 base from J, with 13 bases in between. This CDR3 spans 15 amino acids. Germline values: CDR1 LGHNA, CDR2 YSLEER. The CDR3 is CASSPHLKGNTEAFF. In DNA, the CDR3 is TGCGCCAGCAGCCCCCACTTGAAGGGGAACACTGAAGCTTTCTTT.

The chain joins TRBV20-1 to TRBJ1-5, with D possibly matching TRBD1 (5 bases). This CDR3 contains 14 residues. Per the germline V gene, CDR1 is DFQATT and CDR2 is SNEGSKA (reference sequence). In DNA form, the CDR3 reads TGCTGTGTCCTTGGACATATTAGTAATCAGCCCCAGCATTTT. Translation: CCVLGHISNQPQHF.

At least ten counts were recorded for this clonotype. The V gene is TRBV4-1, the J gene TRBJ2-7; no clear D. The CDR3 has 16 residues. V gave up 0 bases and J gave up 2 bases, with 14 bases separating them. The germline CDR1 and CDR2 sequences are MGHRA and YSYEKL. DNA of the CDR3: TGCGCCAGCAGCCAAGATGAGCTGGGGTCTACCTACGAGCAGTACTTC. Translating it yields CASSQDELGSTYEQYF.

This clonotype showed up many times. The V and J genes are TRBV20-1 and TRBJ2-4, with 11 nucleotides matching TRBD2. The germline V gene encodes CDR1 DFQATT and CDR2 SNEGSKA (reference sequence). The V segment lost 6 bases and the J segment 4 bases; nucleotides outside the gene matches: 8. The CDR3 covers 15 residues. The CDR3 loop reads CSAGPLAGVKNIQYF. CDR3 DNA: TGCAGTGCCGGCCCACTAGCGGGAGTGAAAAACATTCAGTACTTC.

The chain is built from TRBV2 and TRBJ2-6; D tentatively reads TRBD1 or TRBD2 (5 bases each). V shed 7 bases and J shed 0 bases, with 19 bases lying between them. The CDR3 has 18 residues. In germline, CDR1 is SNHLY, CDR2 FYNNEI. CDR3: CASTDRDPRLSGANVLTF. The CDR3 region has the DNA TGTGCCAGCACCGACCGGGACCCGAGGCTCTCTGGGGCCAACGTCCTGACTTTC.